This TCR beta chain was retrieved from a study of technical replicates of blood from several donors. CDR1 is MRHNA, CDR2 SNTAGT, per germline. There are 16 residues in the CDR3. Germline trimming cut 4 bases from V and 3 bases from J; bases unmatched to any gene: 9. TCRdb's table, derived via immunoSEQ multiplex PCR, lists solely in-frame clones and lacks some. The table shows about 94,000 clones, with 90% to 97% occurring only once. The rearrangement uses TRBV6-4 and TRBJ2-1; 7 bases are a match to TRBD2. The source is a human donor in good health. Source material: T cells isolated from PBMCs. CDR3: CASSGAGTPIYNEQFF. The CDR3 region has the DNA TGTGCCAGCAGTGGAGCGGGGACCCCAATCTACAATGAGCAGTTCTTC.